This T cell receptor (beta chain) was observed in a study of control samples from healthy donors and cancer patients. Sequencing used immunoSEQ multiplex PCR; TCRdb keeps in-frame clones, though not all of them. The sample holds under 85,000 clones, roughly 90% seen once. The TCR comes from a man in his sixties with colorectal cancer. Material: PBMCs.

CDR3 loop: CASSVGQGGYEQYF. The CDR3 DNA is TGTGCCAGCAGCGTGGGACAGGGAGGCTACGAGCAGTACTTC. The J gene is TRBJ2-7, the V gene TRBV13; 9 bases are a match to TRBD1. The V segment lost 5 bases and the J segment 3 bases; nucleotides outside the gene matches: 5. The germline V gene encodes CDR1 PRHDT and CDR2 FYEKMQ (reference sequence). The CDR3 length is 14 residues.